A single sample gave rise to the 10 T cell receptor beta chains below, sequenced in a study of cytomegalovirus exposure and HLA in healthy donors (dated by TCRdb to the late 2010s). The method was the immunoSEQ multiplex PCR assay. The multiplex PCR relied on a mix of 60 forward primers for TCR Vbeta segments and 13 reverse primers for TCR Jbeta segments. This is the immuneACCESS table as TCRdb keeps it, with only in-frame sequences that have V and J called. A part of the clones is gone; compared with another copy, unresolved V genes explain less than half, and the rest is unexplained. The sample table contains more than 95,000 clones; only one count was recorded for roughly 72% of them. Together, the top ten hold roughly 4.9% of the sample. The sample consisted of PBMCs. The receptors stem from a woman aged 18-29 years in good health and CMV-seropositive.

CDR3 in DNA: TGCAGCGAGCAGGGTAGGGCGCAGGGAAGCGGGGAGCTGTTTTTT. Translation gives CSEQGRAQGSGELFF. The gene calls are TRBV29-1 and TRBJ2-2; TRBD1 might be the D (5 bases). V gave up 7 bases and J gave up 7 bases, with 22 bases separating them. The CDR3 sequence is 15 residues long. Germline values: CDR1 SQVTM, CDR2 ANQGSEA.

The chain employs TRBV9 and TRBJ2-7, with 7 positions matching TRBD2. The germline V gene encodes CDR1 SGDLS and CDR2 YYNGEE. V gave up 3 bases and J gave up 7 bases; unmatched junction bases: 13. The CDR3 totals 15 residues. CDR3 coding DNA: TGTGCCAGCAGCGGAGGGGCGGGAGTTATCGAGGAGCAGTACTTC. This translates into CASSGGAGVIEEQYF.

This clone was seen once. V and J are TRBV27 and TRBJ2-7, with D possibly TRBD1 on 5 matching bases. The CDR3 has 14 residues. Germline CDR1 MNHEY, CDR2 SMNVEV (reference sequence). V lost 1 base and J 4 bases, leaving 11 bases between the germline ends. CDR3 sequence: CASSLFQGRYEQYF. CDR3 nucleotides: TGTGCCAGCAGTTTATTTCAGGGTCGGTACGAGCAGTACTTC.

This chain links TRBV5-4 with TRBJ1-1; perhaps TRBD1 as D (5 bases). This CDR3 is 16 amino acids long. V lost 4 bases and J 3 bases, leaving 19 bases between the germline ends. Germline-derived CDR1 and CDR2 are SGHNT and YYREEE (reference sequence). CDR3 sequence: CASSTGVIITDTEAFF. DNA of the CDR3: TGTGCCAGCAGCACGGGGGTGATCATTACGGACACTGAAGCTTTCTTT.

This clone came up a few times. V is TRBV5-1 and J is TRBJ2-7; 7 bases match TRBD2. This CDR3 contains 15 residues. The germline V gene has CDR1 SGHRS and CDR2 YFSETQ. V was pared by 2 bases and J by 3 bases, with 8 bases of the junction left unmatched. The CDR3 nucleotides are TGCGCCAGCAGCTTCGTTGCGGGAGCGAACTACGAGCAGTACTTC. Residues: CASSFVAGANYEQYF.

The rearrangement links TRBV29-1 to TRBJ1-2; unclear D gene. The CDR3 is made up of 12 amino acids. The germline gives CDR1 SQVTM, CDR2 ANQGSEA. V shed 0 bases and J shed 5 bases, with 7 bases lying between them. The CDR3, as DNA: TGCAGCGTTGAAGATGCCCGGTATGGCTACACCTTC. Protein: CSVEDARYGYTF.

The table lists this clone with a count of one. The CDR3 loop reads CASSEGLAGDFHEQYF. DNA for the CDR3: TGTGCCAGCAGTGAAGGCCTAGCGGGAGATTTTCACGAGCAGTACTTC. The chain carries TRBV2 and TRBJ2-7; TRBD2 matches 10 bases. The germline V gene encodes CDR1 SNHLY and CDR2 FYNNEI. There are 16 residues in the CDR3. V lost 1 base and J lost 5; bases outside the gene matches: 8.

The V and J genes are TRBV2 and TRBJ1-3, with 7 bases that match TRBD1. J lost 4 bases, V lost 4 bases, and 13 bases had no gene match. The length of the CDR3 is 17 residues. CDR1 is SNHLY, CDR2 FYNNEI, per germline. The chain's CDR3 is CASSASATGAAGNTIYF. The CDR3 DNA sequence: TGTGCCAGCAGTGCAAGCGCAACAGGGGCTGCGGGAAACACCATATATTTT.

Details on this clone: The sample has other DNA sequences that encode this CDR3 too. The chain carries TRBV27 and TRBJ1-1; D is uncertain. V lost 3 bases and J lost 5, with 10 bases in between. The CDR3 is 13 amino acids. Per the germline V gene, CDR1 is MNHEY and CDR2 is SMNVEV (reference sequence). CDR3 loop: CASSLGRGTEAFF. The CDR3 nucleotides read TGTGCCAGCAGTTTGGGCCGAGGGACTGAAGCTTTCTTT.

The chain combines TRBV27 with TRBJ2-5; 8 nucleotides line up with TRBD2. CDR1 is MNHEY and CDR2 is SMNVEV in the germline V gene (reference sequence). The V gene end was trimmed by 5 bases and the J gene end by 4 bases; junction bases not matched to a gene: 18. This CDR3 spans 18 amino acids. CDR3 DNA sequence: TGTGCCAGCAGTCCGTTACGCGTTGGCGGGAGGAGAGGAGAGACCCAGTACTTC. Translating it yields CASSPLRVGGRRGETQYF.